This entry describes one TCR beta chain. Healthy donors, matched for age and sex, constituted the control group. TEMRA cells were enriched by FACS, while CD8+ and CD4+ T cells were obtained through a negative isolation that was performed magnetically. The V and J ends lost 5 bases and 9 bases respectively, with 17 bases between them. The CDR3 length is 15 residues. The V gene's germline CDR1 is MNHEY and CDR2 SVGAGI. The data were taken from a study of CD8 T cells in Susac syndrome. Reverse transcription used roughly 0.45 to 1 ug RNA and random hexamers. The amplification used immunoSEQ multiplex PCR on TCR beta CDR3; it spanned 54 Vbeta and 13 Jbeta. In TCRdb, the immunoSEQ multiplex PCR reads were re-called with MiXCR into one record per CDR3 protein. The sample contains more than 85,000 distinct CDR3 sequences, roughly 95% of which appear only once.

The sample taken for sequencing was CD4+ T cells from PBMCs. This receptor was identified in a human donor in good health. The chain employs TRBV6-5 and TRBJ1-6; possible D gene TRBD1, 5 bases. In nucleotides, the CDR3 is TGTGCCAGCAGTCCCGGGGGAAGTCTTGGTTCACCCCTCCACTTT. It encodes CASSPGGSLGSPLHF.